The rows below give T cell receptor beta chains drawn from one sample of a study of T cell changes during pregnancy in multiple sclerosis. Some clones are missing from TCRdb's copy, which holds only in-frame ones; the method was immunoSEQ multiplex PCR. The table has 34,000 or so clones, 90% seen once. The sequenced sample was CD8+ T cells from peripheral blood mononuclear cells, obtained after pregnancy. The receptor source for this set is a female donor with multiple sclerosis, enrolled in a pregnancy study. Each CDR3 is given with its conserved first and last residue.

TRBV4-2 CASSQAGGTDTQYF
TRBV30 CAWSHQHNAEAFF
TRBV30 CAWSELGSENTEAFF
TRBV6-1 CASSESGTSGKYNEQFF
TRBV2 CASSPTEAANYGYTF
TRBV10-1 CASSVTPVRRGGTDTQYF
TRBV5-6 CASSSQGTQPQHF
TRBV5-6 CASSPSGWAGSYEQYF
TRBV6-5 CASRGEVLDSYEQYF
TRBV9 CASTVGPTGQETQYF
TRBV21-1 CASSKYLSTGGPANYGYTF
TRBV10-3 CATLARDPNNYEQYF
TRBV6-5 CASSPGLPTTYF
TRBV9 CASSVNPGQVDYGYTF
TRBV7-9 CASSLVGAGMDEKLFF
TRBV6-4 CASSDSSGASDTQYF
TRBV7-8 CASTAAGSYNEQFF
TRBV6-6 CASSPGYQPQHF
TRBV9 CASSPPAGTENYEQYF
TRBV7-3 CASSLGQGVDEQYF
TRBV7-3 CASSLTSGGVSYNEQFF
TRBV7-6 CASSRGRSNTEAFF
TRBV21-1 CASSTQARLAGRGETQYF
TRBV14 CASSPISGDTQYF
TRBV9 CASSTPDPGLAGGPNGELFF
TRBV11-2 CASTPPPQGPNTEAFF
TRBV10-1 CASSEYWSMGTSTDTQYF
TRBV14 CASSQLDRGHEKLFF
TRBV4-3 CASSQPGTAGNTIYF
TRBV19 CASMLRGSTNEKLFF
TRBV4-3 CASSQEAYKNIQYF
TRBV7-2 CASSRGYNEAFF
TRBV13 CASQRGGGNEQFF
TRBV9 CASSVSQTGDEKLFF
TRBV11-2 CASSPTGDTQYF
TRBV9 CASSDQTSGGVYEQFF
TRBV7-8 CASSLAAGSPYEQYF
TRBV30 CAWSRLAGSTDAQYF
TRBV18 CASSPPLGGAEQFF